This T cell receptor (beta chain) was found in a study of cytomegalovirus exposure and HLA in healthy donors. Regarding the study as a whole: Later work showed greater clonal expansion in HLA-associated TCR beta chains than in equally common others. In a later analysis, a genetic analysis reported fewer productive-TCR N-insertions in an Asian-associated ancestry cluster than the cohort average. An apparent linkage of common viral pathogens to several of the most significant clusters emerged in a later analysis.

This CDR3 comprises 13 residues. Trimming shortened V by 5 bases and J by 5 bases, and 10 bases separated the two germline ends. The V gene's germline CDR1 is MRHNA and CDR2 SNTAGT. The PCR employed 60 Vbeta primers together with 13 Jbeta primers. Assay: immunoSEQ multiplex PCR; the TCRdb copy retains only in-frame clones and omits some. The sample records over 150,000 clones, roughly four fifths being singletons. This clone was observed a handful of times. Its antigen is unknown. This receptor was obtained from a girl aged 10 to 17 in good health and CMV-seropositive. Sequencing used PBMCs. This chain connects TRBV6-4 to TRBJ2-1; D perhaps matches TRBD2 (7 bases). In DNA form, the CDR3 reads TGTGCCAGCAGTCGGGGGGCCGACAATGAGCAGTTCTTC. This sequence encodes CASSRGADNEQFF.